This T cell receptor beta chain was sequenced for a study of shared clonotypes between healthy human individuals. There are many counts of this clone. Assay runs were performed at deep level. TCRdb's table, derived via immunoSEQ multiplex PCR, lists solely in-frame clones and lacks some. The sample has around 700,000 clones; approximately 75% are singletons. Sequenced sample: memory CD4+ T cells sorted from blood. Subset denoted: CD45RA-negative fraction. This TCR was sampled from a woman aged 25 to 39 in good health.

The CDR3 reads CASERQTNRAGGNTIYF. DNA for the CDR3: TGTGCCAGTGAACGCCAAACCAACAGGGCCGGGGGAAACACCATATATTTT. The chain has TRBV19 and TRBJ1-3, with D possibly being TRBD1 (6 bases). CDR1 and CDR2 from the germline V gene are LNHDA and SQIVND (reference sequence). This CDR3 contains 17 residues. Deletions cut 8 bases from V and 4 bases from J, with 24 bases between.